These 6 T cell receptor beta chains came from one sample sequenced in a study of siplizumab effects on memory and regulatory T cells. TCRdb's copy holds only in-frame clones and misses some; the assay was immunoSEQ multiplex PCR. The table records around 97,000 clones, roughly 94% of them present only once. The sequencing input was non-Treg CD4+ T cells sorted from blood. The receptors were gathered from a human donor in good health.

This chain joins TRBV6-5 and TRBJ2-7; 8 bases agree with TRBD2. V lost 7 bases and J lost 2; bases outside the gene matches: 10. This CDR3 has 15 amino acids. Germline V gene data show CDR1 as MNHEY and CDR2 as SVGAGI. CDR3 protein: CASTTGGTPAYEQYF. CDR3 bases: TGTGCCAGCACCACGGGGGGGACTCCGGCCTACGAGCAGTACTTC.

The V gene is TRBV27, the J gene TRBJ1-5; D not resolved. The germline V gene has CDR1 MNHEY and CDR2 SMNVEV (reference sequence). The CDR3 consists of 14 residues. The V gene lost 4 bases and the J gene lost 0 bases, with 7 bases spanning the gap. The CDR3: CASSSSNSNQPQHF. The CDR3 DNA reads TGTGCCAGCAGTTCCTCAAATAGCAATCAGCCCCAGCATTTT.

The chain uses TRBV6-4 and TRBJ2-3; 7 positions agree with TRBD1. The V segment lost 5 bases and the J segment 2 bases; nucleotides outside the gene matches: 7. CDR1 and CDR2 (germline): MRHNA, SNTAGT. This CDR3 is built from 15 residues. CDR3 residues: CASSLRGQDTDTQYF. The CDR3 DNA sequence: TGTGCCAGCAGTCTGAGGGGGCAGGACACAGATACGCAGTATTTT.

This CDR3 is CASSQVSRDRTEAFF. The CDR3 DNA follows: TGCGCCAGCAGCCAAGTTTCCCGGGATCGAACTGAAGCTTTCTTT. The chain uses TRBV4-1 and TRBJ1-1; no clear D. The CDR3 is 15 residues long. Germline loops: CDR1 MGHRA, CDR2 YSYEKL. Trimming took 1 base from V and 5 from J, leaving 14 bases between them.

The chain is built from TRBV19 and TRBJ2-1; 7 nucleotides agree with TRBD1. V lost 5 bases to trimming and J lost 7 bases; unmatched junction nucleotides: 5. Germline V CDR1 and CDR2: LNHDA, SQIVND (reference sequence). The CDR3 runs to 13 residues. CDR3 loop: CASSRQGVNEQFF. The CDR3 nucleotides read TGTGCCAGTAGTCGGCAGGGGGTTAATGAGCAGTTCTTC.

This clone was detected once. The V gene is TRBV7-8, the J gene TRBJ1-5, with D unclear. V dropped 5 bases and J dropped 8 bases, with 13 bases sitting between them. The CDR3 totals 13 residues. Germline values: CDR1 SGHVS, CDR2 FQNEAQ. CDR3 sequence (DNA): TGTGCCAGCAGCCCCCGTGCGTGGGAGCCCCAGCATTTT. Translated, it gives CASSPRAWEPQHF.